What follows describes a single T cell receptor beta chain. Its antigen is currently unknown. Positively selected for CCR7, the CD45RO-negative cells used as naive CD8 cells excluded terminally differentiated effector memory CD45RA+ cells. DNA at approximately 200 ng, some 31,000 T cell genomes, went into sorted-subset replicate PCRs. The protocol was immunoSEQ multiplex PCR, while the TCRdb copy is restricted to in-frame clones and leaves out a portion. The sample records some 1,900,000 clones, about 94% being singletons. V lost 4 bases, J lost 4 bases, and 11 bases lay in between. The CDR3 totals 14 residues. Germline V gene sequence: CDR1 SGHRS, CDR2 YFSETQ. This sample is part of a study of shared clonotypes between healthy human individuals. General study points: Among the subsets, naive ones generally showed larger estimated richness than memory ones. Among donors, the sharing of clonotypes was expected to be influenced by sequencing depth.

The sequence was collected from a man between 18 and 35 years old in good health. Sequencing was done on a sample of naive CD8+ T cells sorted from blood. V gene TRBV5-1 combines with J gene TRBJ2-2; D unclear. The CDR3 spells CASSPLSATGELFF. CDR3 nucleotide sequence: TGCGCCAGCAGCCCCCTTAGTGCCACCGGGGAGCTGTTTTTT.